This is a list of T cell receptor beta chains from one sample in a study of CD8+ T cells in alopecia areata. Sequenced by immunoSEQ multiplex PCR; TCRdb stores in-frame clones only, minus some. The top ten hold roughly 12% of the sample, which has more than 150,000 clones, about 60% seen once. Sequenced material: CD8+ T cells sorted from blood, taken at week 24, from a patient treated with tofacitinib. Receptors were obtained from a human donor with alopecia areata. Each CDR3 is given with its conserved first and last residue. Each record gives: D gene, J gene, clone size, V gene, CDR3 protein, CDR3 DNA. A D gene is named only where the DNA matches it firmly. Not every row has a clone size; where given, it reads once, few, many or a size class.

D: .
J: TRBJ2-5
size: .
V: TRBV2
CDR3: CASSEGLAQQETQYF
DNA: TGTGCCAGCAGTGAAGGGCTAGCGCAGCAAGAGACCCAGTACTTC

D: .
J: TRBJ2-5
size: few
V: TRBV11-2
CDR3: CASSLNIQETQYF
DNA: TGTGCCAGCAGCCTTAACATACAAGAGACCCAGTACTTC

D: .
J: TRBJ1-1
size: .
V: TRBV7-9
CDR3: CASSRPGSEAFF
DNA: TGTGCCAGCAGCCGCCCAGGCTCTGAAGCTTTCTTT

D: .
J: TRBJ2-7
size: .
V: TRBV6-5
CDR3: CASGRYEQYF
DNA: TGTGCCAGCGGTCGCTACGAGCAGTACTTC

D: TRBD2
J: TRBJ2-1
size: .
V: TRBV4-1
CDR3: CASSVTPGLAVNEQFF
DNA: TGCGCCAGCAGCGTAACCCCGGGACTAGCGGTCAATGAGCAGTTCTTC

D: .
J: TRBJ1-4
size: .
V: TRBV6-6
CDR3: CASKLEGGLANEKLFF
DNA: TGTGCCAGCAAATTAGAGGGGGGGTTGGCTAATGAAAAACTGTTTTTT

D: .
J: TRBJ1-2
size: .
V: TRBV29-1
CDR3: CSVADSHGYTF
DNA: TGCAGCGTTGCTGACAGTCATGGCTACACCTTC

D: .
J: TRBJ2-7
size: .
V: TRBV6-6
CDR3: CASSYAGPYEQYF
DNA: TGTGCCAGCAGTTACGCGGGACCCTACGAGCAGTACTTC

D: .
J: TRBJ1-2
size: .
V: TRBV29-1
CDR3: CSVWGRGYTF
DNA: TGCAGCGTGTGGGGGAGAGGCTACACCTTC

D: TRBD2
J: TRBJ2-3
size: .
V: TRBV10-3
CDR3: CAINGLADKDSTDTQYF
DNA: TGTGCCATCAACGGACTAGCGGATAAAGATAGCACAGATACGCAGTATTTT

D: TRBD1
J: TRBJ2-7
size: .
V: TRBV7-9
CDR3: CASSLSSTSDRAAYEQYF
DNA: TGTGCCAGCAGCTTATCCTCCACGTCGGACAGGGCGGCCTACGAGCAGTACTTC

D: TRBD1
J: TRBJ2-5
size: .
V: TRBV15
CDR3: CATSRGEGARETQYF
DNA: TGTGCCACCAGCAGAGGCGAGGGGGCGCGCGAGACCCAGTACTTC

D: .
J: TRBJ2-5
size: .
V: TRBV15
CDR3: CATSRTLGKQETQYF
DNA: TGTGCCACCAGCAGGACCCTAGGAAAACAAGAGACCCAGTACTTC

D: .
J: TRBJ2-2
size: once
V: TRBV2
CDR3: CASRGRGGELFF
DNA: TGTGCCAGCAGGGGCCGGGGTGGGGAGCTGTTTTTT

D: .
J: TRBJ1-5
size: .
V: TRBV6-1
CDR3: CASSWYRDLTQPQHF
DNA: TGTGCCAGCAGTTGGTACAGGGATCTTACTCAGCCCCAGCATTTT

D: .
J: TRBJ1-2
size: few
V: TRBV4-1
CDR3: CASSQDQFGSRNYGYTF
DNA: TGCGCCAGCAGCCAAGATCAATTTGGCAGTAGGAACTATGGCTACACCTTC

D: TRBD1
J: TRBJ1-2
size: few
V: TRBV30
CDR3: CAWGGQPYYGYTF
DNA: TGTGCCTGGGGGGGACAGCCATACTATGGCTACACCTTC

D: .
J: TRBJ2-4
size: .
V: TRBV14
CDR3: CASSQVVAGKNIQYF
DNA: TGTGCCAGCAGCCAAGTTGTCGCCGGTAAAAACATTCAGTACTTC

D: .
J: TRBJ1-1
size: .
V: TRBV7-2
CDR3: CASSLAVGLNTEAFF
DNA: TGTGCCAGCAGCTTAGCGGTTGGCCTGAACACTGAAGCTTTCTTT

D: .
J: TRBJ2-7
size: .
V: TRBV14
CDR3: CASSQVSYEQYF
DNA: TGTGCCAGCAGCCAGGTCTCCTACGAGCAGTACTTC

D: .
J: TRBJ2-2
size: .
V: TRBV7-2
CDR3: CASSHGTGGVNTGELFF
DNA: TGTGCCAGCAGCCACGGTACTGGGGGCGTGAACACCGGGGAGCTGTTTTTT

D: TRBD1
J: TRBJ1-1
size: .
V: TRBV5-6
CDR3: CASSLPGQVNTEAFF
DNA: TGTGCCAGCAGCCTACCGGGACAGGTGAACACTGAAGCTTTCTTT

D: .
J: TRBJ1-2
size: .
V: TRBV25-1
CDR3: CASSEMGDYGYTF
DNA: TGTGCCAGCAGTGAAATGGGGGATTATGGCTACACCTTC

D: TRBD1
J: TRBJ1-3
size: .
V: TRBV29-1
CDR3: CSVATGTGGNTIYF
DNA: TGCAGCGTCGCCACCGGGACAGGCGGAAACACCATATATTTT

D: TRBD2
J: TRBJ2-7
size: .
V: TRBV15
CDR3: CATSRGVSSGVNEQYF
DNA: TGTGCCACCAGCAGAGGAGTTTCTAGCGGGGTCAACGAGCAGTACTTC

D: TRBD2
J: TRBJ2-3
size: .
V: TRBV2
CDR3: CARGGRADTQYF
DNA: TGTGCCCGCGGGGGTCGAGCAGATACGCAGTATTTT

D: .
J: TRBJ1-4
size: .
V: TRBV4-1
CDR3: CASSQANEKLFF
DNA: TGCGCCAGCAGCCAGGCTAATGAAAAACTGTTTTTT

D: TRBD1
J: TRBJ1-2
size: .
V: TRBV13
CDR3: CASSPGQGVDGYTF
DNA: TGTGCCAGCAGTCCGGGACAGGGAGTGGACGGCTACACCTTC

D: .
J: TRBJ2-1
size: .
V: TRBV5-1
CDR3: CASSRPGESYNEQFF
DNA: TGCGCCAGCAGCCGACCAGGAGAATCCTACAATGAGCAGTTCTTC

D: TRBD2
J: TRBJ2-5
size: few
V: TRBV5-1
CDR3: CASSRPTSGAQETQYF
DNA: TGCGCCAGCAGCAGACCAACTAGCGGGGCCCAAGAGACCCAGTACTTC

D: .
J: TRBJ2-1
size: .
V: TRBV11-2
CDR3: CASSTTGDTLYNEQFF
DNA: TGTGCCAGCAGCACGACCGGGGACACCCTCTACAATGAGCAGTTCTTC

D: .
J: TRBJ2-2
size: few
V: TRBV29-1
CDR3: CSVDSSVGGASTGELFF
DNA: TGCAGCGTTGACTCGAGTGTTGGGGGGGCAAGCACCGGGGAGCTGTTTTTT

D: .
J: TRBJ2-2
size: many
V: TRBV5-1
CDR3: CASSLARPSTGELFF
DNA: TGCGCCAGCAGCTTGGCGCGCCCGTCCACCGGGGAGCTGTTTTTT

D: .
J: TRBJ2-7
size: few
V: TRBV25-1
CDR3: CASSQAYEQYF
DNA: TGTGCCAGCAGTCAGGCTTACGAGCAGTACTTC

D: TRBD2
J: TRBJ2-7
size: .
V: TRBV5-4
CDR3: CASSLVLGGVSSYEQYF
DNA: TGTGCCAGCAGCTTGGTGTTGGGAGGGGTGAGCTCCTACGAGCAGTACTTC

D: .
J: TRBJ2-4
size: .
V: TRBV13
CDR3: CASSGSGTGKNIQYF
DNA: TGTGCCAGCAGCGGCTCCGGGACGGGCAAAAACATTCAGTACTTC

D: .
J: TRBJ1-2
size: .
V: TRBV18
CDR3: CASSPTGPEGINYGYTF
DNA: TGTGCCAGCTCACCGACGGGGCCCGAGGGAATCAACTATGGCTACACCTTC

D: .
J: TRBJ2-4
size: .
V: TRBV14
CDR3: CASSQARGNIQYF
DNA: TGTGCCAGCAGCCAAGCCAGGGGTAACATTCAGTACTTC

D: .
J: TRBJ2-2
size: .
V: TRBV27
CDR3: CASSLTIGQGDGELFF
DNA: TGTGCCAGCAGTTTAACGATAGGGCAGGGCGACGGGGAGCTGTTTTTT

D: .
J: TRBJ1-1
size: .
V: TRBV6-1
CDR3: CASSEFVRTEAFF
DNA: TGTGCCAGCAGTGAATTCGTACGCACTGAAGCTTTCTTT

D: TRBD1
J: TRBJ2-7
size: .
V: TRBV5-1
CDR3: CASSLVPGQGAYEQYF
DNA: TGCGCCAGCAGTCTGGTTCCGGGACAGGGGGCCTACGAGCAGTACTTC

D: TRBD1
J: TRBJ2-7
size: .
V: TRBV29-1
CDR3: CSVRGDRESSYEQYF
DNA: TGCAGCGTTAGGGGGGACAGGGAGAGCTCCTACGAGCAGTACTTC

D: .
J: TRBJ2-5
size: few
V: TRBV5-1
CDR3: CASRPFTQGPNQETQYF
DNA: TGCGCCAGCAGGCCCTTTACCCAGGGGCCTAACCAAGAGACCCAGTACTTC

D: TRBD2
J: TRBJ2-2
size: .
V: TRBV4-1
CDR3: CASSLRTSSGTGELFF
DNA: TGCGCCAGCAGCCTAAGGACTAGTTCGGGCACCGGGGAGCTGTTTTTT

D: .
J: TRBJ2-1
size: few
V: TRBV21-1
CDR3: CASSKDFPLGSGGNSYNEQFF
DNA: TGTGCCAGCAGCAAAGATTTCCCCCTTGGTAGCGGGGGTAACTCCTACAATGAGCAGTTCTTC

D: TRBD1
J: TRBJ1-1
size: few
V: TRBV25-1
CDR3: CASSSRRGPNTEAFF
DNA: TGTGCCAGCAGTTCTCGTAGGGGGCCGAACACTGAAGCTTTCTTT

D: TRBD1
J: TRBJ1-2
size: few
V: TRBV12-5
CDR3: CASGLGGDGYTF
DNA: TGTGCTAGTGGTTTAGGGGGCGATGGCTACACCTTC

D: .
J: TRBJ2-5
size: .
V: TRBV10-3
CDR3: CAISDPTGGETQYF
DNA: TGTGCCATCAGTGACCCCACAGGCGGGGAGACCCAGTACTTC

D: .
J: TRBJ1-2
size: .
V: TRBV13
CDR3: CASSLPQNYGYTF
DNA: TGTGCCAGCAGCTTACCGCAAAACTATGGCTACACCTTC

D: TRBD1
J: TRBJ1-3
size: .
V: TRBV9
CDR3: CASSEATGAGNTIYF
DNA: TGTGCCAGCAGCGAGGCGACAGGGGCTGGAAACACCATATATTTT

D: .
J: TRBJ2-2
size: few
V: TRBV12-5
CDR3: CASLQPGGPNTGELFF
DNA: TGTGCTAGCCTCCAACCCGGGGGGCCAAACACCGGGGAGCTGTTTTTT